This T cell receptor beta chain is drawn from a study of radiotherapy plus CTLA-4 blockade in lung cancer. The CDR3 has 15 amino acids. J lost 12 bases, V lost 3 bases, and 11 bases had no gene match. Germline CDR1 ENHRY, CDR2 SYGVKD. Libraries were prepared by immunoSEQ multiplex PCR; TCRdb keeps only in-frame clonotypes and omits some of them. Of 85,000 to 90,000 clones detected, more than 70% appear once; the ten largest clones hold roughly 13%. This clone is medium-sized by share. Here the sequenced sample was peripheral blood, taken from a patient treated with radiotherapy plus ipilimumab. The chain links TRBV10-3 to TRBJ2-4, with 10 positions matching TRBD2. This clonotype originated in a human donor with non-small cell lung cancer that progressed on radiotherapy plus ipilimumab. CDR3 nucleotide sequence: TGTGCCATCAGTGATGAGAGTGAACTAGCGGGGCCTCAGTACTTC. This gives the protein CAISDESELAGPQYF.